This T cell receptor beta chain was obtained from a study of blood T cell repertoires in COVID-19. Study information: PBMCs, B-cell-depleted T cells, or T cells were the source of the cDNA or gDNA that made up the material.

Germline V gene data show CDR1 as SGHRS and CDR2 as YFSETQ. Trimming removed 4 bases from V and 3 bases from J; junction bases left unmatched: 8. This CDR3 spans 17 amino acids. Generated by immunoSEQ multiplex PCR, the TCRdb table keeps only in-frame clones and is missing some. The sample lists roughly 250,000 clones, approximately 86% seen once, with about 6.3% in the top ten. Sequencing was done on a sample of PBMCs or T cells enriched from blood (not recorded which). This chain joins TRBV5-1 and TRBJ2-7; 15 nucleotides align to TRBD2. The TCR sequence derives from a woman aged 25-40 years with acute COVID-19. The CDR3 region has the DNA TGCGCCAGCAGCCACGGACTAGCGGGAGGGCCAGTCTACGAGCAGTACTTC. Translation gives CASSHGLAGGPVYEQYF.